Reported below is one T cell receptor beta chain. This sample was included in a study of blood T cell repertoires in COVID-19. Study background: Samples came from the United States, Italy and Spain, spanning acute and convalescent COVID-19. From T cells, B-cell-depleted T cells, or PBMCs came the material, which was cDNA or gDNA.

V shed 0 bases and J shed 5 bases, with 13 bases lying between them. CDR1 MGHRA and CDR2 YSYEKL come from the germline V gene. This CDR3 is 16 amino acids long. Methods used by the authors: Reference gene primer amplification gave estimated nucleated cell counts. Method: immunoSEQ multiplex PCR; TCRdb's copy keeps in-frame clones and lacks some. V and J calls plus clone size are reproduced from that table; the DNA served to infer D and trimming. The sample consists of fewer than 250,000 clones, around 89% of them appearing once. The TCR comes from a woman in her forties with acute or convalescent COVID-19. Sequenced: peripheral blood. The chain combines TRBV4-1 with TRBJ1-4; tentatively, D is TRBD1 (5 bases). CDR3 bases: TGCGCCAGCAGCCAAGATTTTGACAGTCGAAATGAAAAACTGTTTTTT. Protein sequence: CASSQDFDSRNEKLFF.